This T cell receptor (beta chain) was captured in a study of blood T cell repertoires in COVID-19. Study information: Spain, Italy and the United States supplied samples that represented acute and convalescent COVID-19. The cDNA or gDNA used as material had been derived from T cells, B-cell-depleted T cells, or PBMCs.

Assay used: immunoSEQ multiplex PCR; TCRdb lists only in-frame clones, some missing. This sample yields about 83,000 clones, of which over 85% are seen a single time; 15% to 20% belongs to the top ten. Per the germline V gene, CDR1 is MDHEN and CDR2 is SYDVKM. V dropped 5 bases and J dropped 4; count of bases not matched to a gene: 8. The CDR3 has 16 residues. Sequenced material: peripheral blood. This chain uses TRBV28 with TRBJ1-5, with 10 bases identical to TRBD1. The clonotype originates from a woman aged 80 or over with active or convalescent COVID-19. The chain's CDR3 is CASSPRDRGQNQPQHF. The CDR3 coding sequence is TGTGCCAGCAGTCCAAGGGACAGGGGACAGAATCAGCCCCAGCATTTT. The variable domain in full, with the rest retrieved from reference TRBV28 and TRBJ1-5, is DVKVTQSSRYLVKRTGEKVFLECVQDMDHENMFWYRQDPGLGLRLIYFSYDVKMKEKGDIPEGYSVSREKKERFSLILESASTNQTSMYLCASSPRDRGQNQPQHFGDGTRLSIL.